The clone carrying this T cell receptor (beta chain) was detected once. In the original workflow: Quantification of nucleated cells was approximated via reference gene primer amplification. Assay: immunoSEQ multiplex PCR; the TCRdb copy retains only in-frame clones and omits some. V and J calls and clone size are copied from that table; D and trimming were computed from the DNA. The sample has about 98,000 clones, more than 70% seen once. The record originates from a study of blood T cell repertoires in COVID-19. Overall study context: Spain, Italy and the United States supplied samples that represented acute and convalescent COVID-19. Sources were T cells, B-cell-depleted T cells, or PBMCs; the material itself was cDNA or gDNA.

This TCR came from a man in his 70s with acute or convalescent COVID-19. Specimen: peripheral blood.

CDR3 loop: CASSQANTGELFF. The CDR3 nucleotides are TGTGCCAGCAGCCAGGCGAACACCGGGGAGCTGTTTTTT. The chain combines TRBV6-4 with TRBJ2-2; no clear D. This CDR3 region has 13 residues. V dropped 6 bases and J dropped 0 bases, with 5 bases sitting between them. The germline V gene has CDR1 MRHNA and CDR2 SNTAGT.